This entry lists 14 T cell receptor beta chains sequenced from one sample in a study of CD8 T cells in ankylosing spondylitis. Study outcomes and limitations: Roughly eight highly homologous variants formed a TCR beta motif that appeared characteristic of ankylosing spondylitis blood.

Their cognate antigens are unknown. TCRdb analysed the 5' RACE reads with MiXCR anew, one entry per CDR3 protein. The sample holds fewer than 250,000 distinct CDR3 sequences, around 17% seen once. The sample was blood, either unsorted or a sorted T cell fraction (not recorded which). The source is a male donor with ankylosing spondylitis.

This clonotype occurred many times. V usage is TRBV27 and J usage is TRBJ2-5, with D uncertain. V was clipped by 5 bases and J by 1 base, with 17 bases between them. CDR1 is MNHEY and CDR2 is SMNVEV in the germline V gene (reference sequence). There are 16 residues in the CDR3. CDR3 protein: CASSQEVGRIQETQYF. The CDR3 nucleotides read TGTGCCAGCAGTCAAGAAGTGGGTCGCATCCAAGAGACCCAGTACTTC.

This clonotype was detected a few times. The CDR3 nucleotides read TGTGCCAGCAGCTCAGTCGTCACCTACAATGAGCAGTTCTTC. This translates into CASSSVVTYNEQFF. This rearrangement joins TRBV7-2 to TRBJ2-1, with D unclear. Trimming took 4 bases from V and 2 from J, leaving 9 bases between them. There are 14 residues in the CDR3. CDR1 is SGHTA, CDR2 FQGNSA, per germline.

The chain is built from TRBV6-5 and TRBJ2-1, with 7 bases lining up with TRBD1. CDR3 length: 15 amino acids. Per germline, CDR1 MNHEY and CDR2 SVGAGI. Germline trimming cut 2 bases from V and 4 bases from J; bases unmatched to any gene: 5. CDR3: CASSYDAGGYNEQFF. In DNA, the CDR3 is TGTGCCAGCAGTTACGACGCAGGGGGTTACAATGAGCAGTTCTTC.

This clonotype was picked up many times. The V and J genes are TRBV24-1 and TRBJ2-1; D possibly corresponds to TRBD2 (5 bases). The length of the CDR3 is 15 residues. V lost 0 bases, J lost 6 bases, and 11 bases lay in between. Looked up from germline, CDR1 is KGHDR and CDR2 is SFDVKD. CDR3: CATSDLAQDFNEQFF. For the CDR3, the DNA is TGTGCCACCAGTGATTTGGCTCAGGACTTCAATGAGCAGTTCTTC.

This sequence joins TRBV7-2 and TRBJ2-1, with 12 bases matching TRBD2. Losses at the gene ends were 1 base for V and 9 bases for J; bases not matched to a gene: 7. Germline-derived CDR1 and CDR2 are SGHTA and FQGNSA. CDR3 length: 16 residues. The CDR3: CASSLGTSGILSEQFF. The DNA for the CDR3 is TGTGCCAGCAGCTTAGGGACTAGCGGGATACTCAGTGAGCAGTTCTTC.

The chain's CDR3 is CASGGPGTEAFF. In DNA, the CDR3 is TGTGCCAGCGGGGGGCCGGGCACTGAAGCTTTCTTT. The chain employs TRBV18 and TRBJ1-1, with a weak D call TRBD1 (6 bases). Germline-derived CDR1 and CDR2 are KGHSH and LQKENI. Trimming removed 8 bases from V and 4 bases from J, with 11 bases in between. The CDR3 is 12 amino acids.

This clonotype is a singleton in its sample. The chain recombines TRBV19 with TRBJ2-7, with D perhaps TRBD1 or TRBD2 (5 bases each). Trimming removed 3 bases from V and 3 bases from J, with 12 bases in between. Germline CDR1 and CDR2: LNHDA and SQIVND (reference sequence). There are 14 residues in the CDR3. The CDR3 loop is CASSISGRNYEQYF. The CDR3 coding sequence is TGTGCCAGTAGTATCTCGGGACGGAACTACGAGCAGTACTTC.

This clonotype was counted between two and nine times. V gene TRBV3-1 combines with J gene TRBJ2-5; 11 bases are shared with TRBD2. This CDR3 is built from 16 residues. V was clipped by 1 base and J by 2 bases; unmatched bases: 3. Germline loops: CDR1 LGHDT, CDR2 YNNKEL (reference sequence). This chain's CDR3 is CASSQGGLAEQETQYF. CDR3 sequence (DNA): TGTGCCAGCAGCCAAGGGGGACTAGCGGAACAAGAGACCCAGTACTTC.

The rearrangement joins TRBV12-3 or TRBV12-4 to TRBJ2-2; 7 bases align to TRBD1. Trimming cost V 3 bases and J 6 bases; bases outside gene matches: 13. The CDR3 consists of 17 residues. The chain's CDR3 is CASSLKSAGGIAGELFF. CDR3 in DNA: TGTGCCAGCAGTTTGAAGTCCGCAGGGGGAATCGCCGGGGAGCTGTTTTTT.

The V call is TRBV7-9, the J call TRBJ1-1; a possible D gene is TRBD1 (5 bases). CDR3 length: 13 residues. V lost 6 bases and J 2 bases, leaving 10 bases between the germline ends. CDR1 and CDR2 (germline): SEHNR, FQNEAQ (reference sequence). For the CDR3, the DNA is TGTGCCAGCAGTCCAGGGTTTAACACTGAAGCTTTCTTT. Its protein product is CASSPGFNTEAFF. Together with reference TRBV7-9 and TRBJ1-1, the CDR3 gives the full variable domain: DTGVSQNPRHKITKRGQNVTFRCDPISEHNRLYWYRQTLGQGPEFLTYFQNEAQLEKSRLLSDRFSAERPKGSFSTLEIQRTEQGDSAMYLCASSPGFNTEAFFGQGTRLTVV.

The rearrangement joins TRBV29-1 to TRBJ2-5; 12 nucleotides align to TRBD2. Germline trimming cut 7 bases from V and 1 base from J; bases unmatched to any gene: 7. The CDR3 loop spans 15 amino acids. CDR1 and CDR2 (germline): SQVTM, ANQGSEA. In DNA, the CDR3 is TGCAGCGCTTTAGGACTAGCGGGGATCCAAGAGACCCAGTACTTC. Protein: CSALGLAGIQETQYF.

The V gene is TRBV11-2, the J gene TRBJ2-2; D is unclear. Trimming pared 5 bases from V and 5 bases from J, leaving 9 bases between. CDR3 length: 13 amino acids. CDR1 is SGHAT and CDR2 is FQNNGV in the germline V gene. This CDR3 reads CASSPTATGELFF. The CDR3 DNA follows: TGTGCCAGCAGCCCAACAGCAACCGGGGAGCTGTTTTTT.

The chain uses TRBV27 and TRBJ1-5; D is unresolved. V lost 1 base to trimming and J lost 5 bases, with 9 bases between them. Germline V CDR1 and CDR2: MNHEY, SMNVEV (reference sequence). The CDR3 spans 14 residues. CDR3 residues: CASSLYDGYQPQHF. CDR3 DNA: TGTGCCAGCAGTTTATATGACGGTTATCAGCCCCAGCATTTT.

This clonotype occurred a few times. The chain is built from TRBV28 and TRBJ1-5, with 7 bases identical to TRBD1. CDR3 size: 13 residues. Germline V CDR1 and CDR2: MDHEN, SYDVKM. V lost 3 bases and J lost 11; bases outside the gene matches: 7. The CDR3 sequence: CASSFTPGGTQHF. The CDR3 nucleotides read TGTGCCAGCAGTTTTACTCCAGGGGGTACCCAGCATTTT.